This entry lists 12 T cell receptor beta chains sequenced from one sample in a study of metastatic and nonmetastatic thyroid tumors (dated by TCRdb to between 2020 and 2021). Library prep was done by PCR. Instrument used: Illumina HiSeq 4000. In TCRdb, the public reads were trimmed at Q25 with fastp and aligned with MiXCR, with productive beta chains retained. The sample table lists tens of thousands of clones, about 25% of them with a count of one. Jointly, the top ten make up around 3.4% of the sample. None of the patients had been given any treatment before thyroid surgery. The source material was blood. All receptors come from a male donor with papillary thyroid cancer or a benign thyroid nodule (not recorded which). Some clones in this sample may be carry-over from other donors' samples.

This clone was recorded at least ten times. The J gene is TRBJ1-5, the V gene TRBV5-1, with a weak D call TRBD1 (5 bases). The CDR3 extends over 14 amino acids. The V and J ends lost 4 bases and 4 bases respectively, with 12 bases between them. In germline, CDR1 is SGHRS, CDR2 YFSETQ. For the CDR3, the DNA is TGCGCCAGCAGCCCAGGACACGGGAATCAGCCCCAGCATTTT. Protein sequence: CASSPGHGNQPQHF.

This clone was recorded many times. The chain links TRBV2 to TRBJ1-1; TRBD1 is a possible D gene (5 bases). V gave up 4 bases and J gave up 1 base, with 10 bases separating them. Germline-derived CDR1 and CDR2 are SNHLY and FYNNEI. The CDR3 consists of 14 residues. As DNA, the CDR3 is TGTGCCAGCAGTGCTCCCGACAGGAACACTGAAGCTTTCTTT. Protein product: CASSAPDRNTEAFF.

This clone has a handful of counts. Germline is not matched at one junction end, which may reflect a read error. For the CDR3, the DNA is TGTGCCACCAGTAGAGATAGAGGGGCAACTAATGAAAAACTGTTTTTT. Protein: CATSRDRGATNEKLFF. The chain couples TRBV15 to TRBJ1-4; the D gene is possibly TRBD1 (5 bases). The CDR3 extends over 16 amino acids. In germline, CDR1 is LNHNV, CDR2 YYDKDF (reference sequence).

This chain connects TRBV18 to TRBJ2-3; unclear D gene. Trimming stripped 3 bases from V and 3 bases from J, with 1 base between. Germline CDR1 reads KGHSH; CDR2 reads LQKENI. This CDR3 contains 11 residues. CDR3 nucleotides: TGTGCCAGCTCACCTACAGATACGCAGTATTTT. Its protein is CASSPTDTQYF. Drawing the rest from reference TRBV18 and TRBJ2-3, the complete variable domain is NAGVMQNPRHLVRRRGQEARLRCSPMKGHSHVYWYRQLPEEGLKFMVYLQKENIIDESGMPKERFSAEFPKEGPSILRIQQVVRGDSAAYFCASSPTDTQYFGPGTRLTVL.

The sample holds many counts of this clone. The V and J genes are TRBV10-3 and TRBJ2-7; TRBD2 aligns across 11 bases. V was pared by 6 bases and J by 4 bases, with 11 bases of the junction left unmatched. Per the germline V gene, CDR1 is ENHRY and CDR2 is SYGVKD. The CDR3 runs 16 residues. CDR3 sequence reads: CAISQGIAGGPYEQYF. CDR3 nucleotide sequence: TGTGCCATCAGCCAGGGAATAGCGGGAGGGCCTTACGAGCAGTACTTC.

This clone was seen repeatedly, ten times or more. The V gene is TRBV14, the J gene TRBJ1-4; D gene uncertain. V lost 2 bases and J lost 10, with 17 bases in between. The CDR3 covers 15 residues. Germline-derived CDR1 and CDR2 are SGHDN and FVKESK. CDR3 residues: CASSQPGPLKGKLFF. The CDR3, as DNA: TGTGCCAGCAGCCAACCCGGACCCCTAAAGGGAAAACTGTTTTTT.

The V gene is TRBV2, the J gene TRBJ1-5; weak D call: TRBD1 (5 bases). The CDR3 contains 15 residues. CDR1 is SNHLY and CDR2 is FYNNEI in the germline V gene. Trimming shortened V by 3 bases and J by 4 bases, and 13 bases separated the two germline ends. CDR3 bases: TGTGCCAGCAGTGACGAGGGGTTGAGGAATCAGCCCCAGCATTTT. This sequence encodes CASSDEGLRNQPQHF. Variable domain in full (rest from reference TRBV2 and TRBJ1-5): EPEVTQTPSHQVTQMGQEVILRCVPISNHLYFYWYRQILGQKVEFLVSFYNNEISEKSEIFDDQFSVERPDGSNFTLKIRSTKLEDSAMYFCASSDEGLRNQPQHFGDGTRLSIL.

This clone was seen only a few times. CDR3 nucleotide sequence: TGTGCCGCGGGGCAGGGGGCTTATAGCAATCAGCCCCAGCATTTT. Amino acid sequence: CAAGQGAYSNQPQHF. The rearrangement uses TRBV28 and TRBJ1-5, with 8 bases fitting TRBD1. The V and J ends lost 11 bases and 0 bases, in that order; junction bases with no gene match: 9. Germline V CDR1 and CDR2: MDHEN, SYDVKM. The CDR3 totals 15 residues.

This rearrangement joins TRBV6-5 to TRBJ1-1; 7 bases fit TRBD1. The CDR3 consists of 13 residues. Germline assignment: CDR1 MNHEY and CDR2 SVGAGI. V lost 5 bases to trimming and J lost 7 bases; unmatched junction nucleotides: 7. The CDR3 spells CASSLPGGVEAFF. CDR3 nucleotide sequence: TGTGCCAGCAGTCTACCAGGGGGGGTTGAAGCTTTCTTT.

This clone was detected ten times or more. This chain joins TRBV12-3 or TRBV12-4 and TRBJ2-1; D unclear. The CDR3 runs 13 residues. The V and J ends lost 5 bases and 6 bases respectively, with 11 bases between them. As DNA, the CDR3 is TGTGCCAGCAGTCCCGGACGGGTCAATGAGCAGTTCTTC. It encodes CASSPGRVNEQFF.

This clone has a handful of counts. The junction does not match germline at one end; this may be a read error. The genes are TRBV27 and TRBJ2-7, with D unresolved. Germline CDR1 is MNHEY and CDR2 is SMNVEV (reference sequence). The CDR3 extends over 14 amino acids. The CDR3 region has the DNA TGTGCCAGCATTTTAATCCTGGATTCCTACGAGCAGTACTTC. Residues: CASILILDSYEQYF.

The CDR3 region has the DNA TGTGCCAGCAGCCAAGCTGGGAGCTACGAGCAGTACTTC. Protein product: CASSQAGSYEQYF. The chain has TRBV4-2 and TRBJ2-7; maybe TRBD2 (5 bases). This CDR3 is built from 13 residues. V lost 1 base to trimming and J lost 3 bases, with 7 bases between them. Germline assignment: CDR1 LGHNA and CDR2 YNFKEQ.